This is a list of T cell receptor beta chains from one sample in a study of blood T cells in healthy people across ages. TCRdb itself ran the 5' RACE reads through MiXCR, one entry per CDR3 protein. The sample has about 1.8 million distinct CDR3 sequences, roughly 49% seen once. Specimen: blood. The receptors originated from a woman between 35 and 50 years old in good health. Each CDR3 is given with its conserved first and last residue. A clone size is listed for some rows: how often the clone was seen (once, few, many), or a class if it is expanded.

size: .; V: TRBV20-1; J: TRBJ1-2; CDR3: CSARDSGSPYGYTF
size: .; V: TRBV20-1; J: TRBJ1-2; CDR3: CSARDEKTGWSGYTF
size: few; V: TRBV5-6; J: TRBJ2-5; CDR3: CASSGWTEQETQYF
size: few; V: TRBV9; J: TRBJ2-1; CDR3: CASSDRVLLAGENYNEQFF
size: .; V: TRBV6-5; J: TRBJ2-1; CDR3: CASSYSRLGGDYNEQFF
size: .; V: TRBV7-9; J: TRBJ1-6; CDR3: CASSEGAAYNSPLHF
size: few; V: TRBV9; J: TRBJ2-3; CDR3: CASSQTTGVGTDTQYF
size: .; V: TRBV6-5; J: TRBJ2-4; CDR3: CASSLTGMGAKNIQYF
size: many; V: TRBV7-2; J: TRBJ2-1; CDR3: CASSLGQGRSEQFF
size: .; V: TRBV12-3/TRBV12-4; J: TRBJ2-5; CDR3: CASSPSGRGGQETQYF
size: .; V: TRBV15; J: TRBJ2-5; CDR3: CATSRWTSGGQETQYF
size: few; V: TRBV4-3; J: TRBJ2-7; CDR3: CASSQVAESSYEQYF
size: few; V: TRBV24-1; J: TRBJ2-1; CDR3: CATSDFRTGNEQFF
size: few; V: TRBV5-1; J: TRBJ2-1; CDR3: CASSSLLAGGRHEQFF
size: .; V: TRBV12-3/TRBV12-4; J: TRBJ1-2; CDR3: CASNLQGSYGYTF
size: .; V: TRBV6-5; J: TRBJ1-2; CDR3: CASRQGGGGYTF
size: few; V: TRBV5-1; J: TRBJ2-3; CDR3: CASSLGRGGGDTQYF
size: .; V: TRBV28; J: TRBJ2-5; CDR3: CATIFQETQYF
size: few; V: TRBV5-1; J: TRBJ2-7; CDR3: CASSFDIPYEQYF
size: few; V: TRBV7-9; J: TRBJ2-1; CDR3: CASSTLQASSYNEQFF
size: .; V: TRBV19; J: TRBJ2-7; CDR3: CASSVSGDSSYEQYF
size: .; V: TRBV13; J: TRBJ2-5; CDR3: CASSLGLGTGTEETQYF
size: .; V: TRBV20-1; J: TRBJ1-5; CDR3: CSARPGRYQPQHF
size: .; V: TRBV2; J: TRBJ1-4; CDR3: CASTDSPNEKLFF
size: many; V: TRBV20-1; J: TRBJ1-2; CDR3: CSARDQRGVYTF
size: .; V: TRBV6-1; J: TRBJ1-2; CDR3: CASRRTQALYGYTF
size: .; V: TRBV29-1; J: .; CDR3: CSVGRATSYEQYF
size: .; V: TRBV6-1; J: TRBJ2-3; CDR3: CASSEAPDDYTDTQYF
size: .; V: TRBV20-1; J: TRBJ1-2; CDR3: CSVPQPGGPGYTF
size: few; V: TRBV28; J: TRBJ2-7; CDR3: CASSSGPWGHEQYF
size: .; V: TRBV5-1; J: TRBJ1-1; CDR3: CASSLRAGQGTEAFF
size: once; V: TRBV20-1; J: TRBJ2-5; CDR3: CATGTLNEQYF
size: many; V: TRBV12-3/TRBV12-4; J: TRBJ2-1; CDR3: CASSSLYNEQFF
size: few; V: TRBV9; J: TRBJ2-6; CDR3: CASSVAAPRLSGANVLTF
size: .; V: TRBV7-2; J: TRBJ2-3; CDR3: CASSFPEGGRDTQYF
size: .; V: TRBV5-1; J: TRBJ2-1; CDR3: CASSLVPGRNEQFF
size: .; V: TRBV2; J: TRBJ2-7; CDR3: CASSAESGLAYEQYF
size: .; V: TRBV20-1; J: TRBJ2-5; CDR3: CSARPWTSGGSQETQYF
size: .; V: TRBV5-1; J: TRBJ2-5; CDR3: CVSSHRTGGEKTQYF
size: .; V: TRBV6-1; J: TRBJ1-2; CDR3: CASSEATKNYGYTF
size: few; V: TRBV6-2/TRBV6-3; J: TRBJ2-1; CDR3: CASRSYSSYNEQFF
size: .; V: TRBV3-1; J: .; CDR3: CASSQVAGVGRPYNEQYF
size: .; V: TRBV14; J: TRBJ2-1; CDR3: CANSQRGVGSYNEQFF
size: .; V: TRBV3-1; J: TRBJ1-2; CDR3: CASSKGNLPYYGYTF
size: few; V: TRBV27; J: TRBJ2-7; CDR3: CASSQTPVSGGSYEQYF